The entry below describes one TCR beta chain. Trimming cost V 8 bases and J 12 bases, with 17 bases left between them. This CDR3 region has 12 residues. Germline V gene sequence: CDR1 MDHEN, CDR2 SYDVKM. The sample belongs to a study of blood T cell repertoires in COVID-19. About the research overall: Acute and convalescent COVID-19 specimens originated in the United States, Italy and Spain. T cells, B-cell-depleted T cells, or PBMCs provided the cDNA or gDNA that served as material.

In the authors' methods: By means of reference gene primer amplification, nucleated cell counts were estimated. Using immunoSEQ multiplex PCR, the repertoire was profiled, and TCRdb retains in-frame clones only, with some absent. That table furnishes V, J and clone size, whereas the DNA furnished D and trimming. The data hold more than 300,000 clones, with 80% to 90% observed a single time. The receptor was isolated from a woman aged 50 to 60 with acute or convalescent COVID-19. The chain employs TRBV28 and TRBJ2-1; D is possibly TRBD2 (6 bases). Source material: peripheral blood. In DNA form, the CDR3 reads TGTGCCAGCCGGGACTCCCTGAAGAGGCAGTTCTTC. This codes for CASRDSLKRQFF.